These T cell receptor beta chains were read from a single sample in a study of CD8 T cells in ankylosing spondylitis. One entry per CDR3 protein, called by TCRdb with MiXCR from the 5' RACE reads. The table shows 150,000 to 200,000 distinct CDR3 sequences, with roughly 11% occurring only once. Material for sequencing was blood, either unsorted or a sorted T cell fraction (not recorded which). Receptor source: a male donor with ankylosing spondylitis or in good health (not recorded which). Both conserved end residues are part of each CDR3. A D gene is named only where the DNA matches it firmly. Clone size is not always given. Where it is, it says once, few, many or a class for expanded clones.

j_call: TRBJ2-1; clone_size: many; v_call: TRBV24-1; d_call: TRBD1; cdr3_aa: CATRGQGGNEQFF; cdr3_nt: TGTGCCACCAGAGGACAGGGCGGCAATGAGCAGTTCTTC
j_call: TRBJ1-1; clone_size: -; v_call: TRBV7-9; d_call: -; cdr3_aa: CASSPSDNEAFF; cdr3_nt: TGTGCCAGCAGCCCCTCGGACAATGAAGCTTTCTTT
j_call: TRBJ2-1; clone_size: many; v_call: TRBV20-1; d_call: TRBD2; cdr3_aa: CSARVQAGMSYNEQFF; cdr3_nt: TGCAGTGCTAGAGTGCAAGCGGGGATGTCGTACAATGAGCAGTTCTTC
j_call: TRBJ2-1; clone_size: -; v_call: TRBV20-1; d_call: TRBD1; cdr3_aa: CSASDRGTFNEQFF; cdr3_nt: TGCAGTGCTTCTGACAGGGGGACCTTCAATGAGCAGTTCTTC
j_call: TRBJ1-4; clone_size: -; v_call: TRBV6-1; d_call: TRBD1; cdr3_aa: CASSQAGGTGGEKLFF; cdr3_nt: TGTGCCAGCAGTCAGGCCGGAGGGACAGGGGGTGAAAAACTGTTTTTT
j_call: TRBJ2-1; clone_size: many; v_call: TRBV11-2; d_call: -; cdr3_aa: CASSLDARPSNEQFF; cdr3_nt: TGTGCCAGCAGCTTAGATGCGAGACCAAGCAATGAGCAGTTCTTC
j_call: TRBJ2-2; clone_size: few; v_call: TRBV5-1; d_call: -; cdr3_aa: CASSLDPNLAGELFF; cdr3_nt: TGCGCCAGCAGCCTGGACCCGAACCTCGCCGGGGAGCTGTTTTTT
j_call: TRBJ1-2; clone_size: many; v_call: TRBV12-3/TRBV12-4; d_call: TRBD1; cdr3_aa: CASSFTIPGTAAPLANYGYTF; cdr3_nt: TGTGCCAGCAGTTTTACTATACCCGGGACAGCGGCCCCCTTAGCTAACTATGGCTACACCTTC
j_call: TRBJ1-1; clone_size: many; v_call: TRBV5-1; d_call: TRBD1; cdr3_aa: CASSLWGQGNTEAFF; cdr3_nt: TGCGCCAGCAGCTTGTGGGGACAGGGGAACACTGAAGCTTTCTTT
j_call: TRBJ1-1; clone_size: few; v_call: TRBV7-9; d_call: -; cdr3_aa: CASSLFAQGEAFF; cdr3_nt: TGTGCCAGCAGCTTATTCGCCCAGGGCGAAGCTTTCTTT
j_call: TRBJ2-3; clone_size: few; v_call: TRBV11-3; d_call: -; cdr3_aa: CASSPLSGFGTDTQYF; cdr3_nt: TGTGCCAGCAGCCCTCTTTCAGGATTTGGCACAGATACGCAGTATTTT
j_call: TRBJ1-5; clone_size: many; v_call: TRBV20-1; d_call: TRBD1; cdr3_aa: CSVRTGRVNQPQHF; cdr3_nt: TGCAGTGTACGGACAGGGCGGGTCAATCAGCCCCAGCATTTT
j_call: TRBJ2-1; clone_size: -; v_call: TRBV5-8; d_call: -; cdr3_aa: CASCLPHWDMGNEQFF; cdr3_nt: TGTGCCAGCTGCCTGCCCCATTGGGATATGGGCAATGAGCAGTTCTTC
j_call: TRBJ2-7; clone_size: -; v_call: TRBV7-2; d_call: TRBD1; cdr3_aa: CASSLVRDRSYEQYF; cdr3_nt: TGTGCCAGCAGCTTAGTCCGGGACAGGAGCTACGAGCAGTACTTC
j_call: TRBJ1-4; clone_size: many; v_call: TRBV5-6; d_call: -; cdr3_aa: CASRPVGGGEKLFF; cdr3_nt: TGTGCCAGCAGACCCGTGGGCGGGGGTGAAAAACTGTTTTTT
j_call: TRBJ2-2; clone_size: -; v_call: TRBV6-5; d_call: TRBD2; cdr3_aa: CASRYRGLAGALNTGELFF; cdr3_nt: TGTGCCAGCAGATATAGGGGACTAGCGGGGGCCCTAAACACCGGGGAGCTGTTTTTT
j_call: TRBJ1-6; clone_size: many; v_call: TRBV7-9; d_call: -; cdr3_aa: CASSLGGSRNSPLHF; cdr3_nt: TGTGCCAGCAGCTTAGGCGGCAGCAGAAATTCACCCCTCCACTTT
j_call: TRBJ2-2; clone_size: many; v_call: TRBV9; d_call: -; cdr3_aa: CASSVKPPAGELFF; cdr3_nt: TGTGCCAGCAGCGTAAAACCCCCGGCCGGGGAGCTGTTTTTT
j_call: TRBJ1-5; clone_size: -; v_call: TRBV7-9; d_call: -; cdr3_aa: CASSLTELQPQHF; cdr3_nt: TGTGCCAGCAGCTTAACGGAACTTCAGCCCCAGCATTTT
j_call: TRBJ2-3; clone_size: -; v_call: TRBV5-6; d_call: TRBD2; cdr3_aa: CASSFVFRGGSLTDTQYF; cdr3_nt: TGTGCCAGCAGCTTTGTTTTTCGGGGCGGGAGTTTGACAGATACGCAGTATTTT
j_call: TRBJ2-7; clone_size: -; v_call: TRBV7-6; d_call: TRBD1; cdr3_aa: CASSFGQGLEQYF; cdr3_nt: TGTGCCAGCAGCTTCGGACAGGGCCTCGAGCAGTACTTC
j_call: TRBJ2-3; clone_size: -; v_call: TRBV7-2; d_call: TRBD2; cdr3_aa: CASSLASGGTDTQYF; cdr3_nt: TGTGCCAGCAGCTTAGCCAGCGGGGGAACAGATACGCAGTATTTT
j_call: TRBJ2-2; clone_size: many; v_call: TRBV6-5; d_call: -; cdr3_aa: CASSSGTGELFF; cdr3_nt: TGTGCCAGCAGTAGCGGAACCGGGGAGCTGTTTTTT
j_call: TRBJ2-2; clone_size: many; v_call: TRBV20-1; d_call: -; cdr3_aa: CSAQGGATNTGELFF; cdr3_nt: TGCAGTGCCCAGGGGGGTGCCACCAACACCGGGGAGCTGTTTTTT
j_call: TRBJ2-7; clone_size: few; v_call: TRBV28; d_call: -; cdr3_aa: CASSSLDGVGEQYF; cdr3_nt: TGTGCCAGCAGCTCACTGGACGGAGTAGGCGAGCAGTACTTC
j_call: TRBJ1-5; clone_size: many; v_call: TRBV20-1; d_call: -; cdr3_aa: CSATPTGSGVYSNQPQHF; cdr3_nt: TGCAGTGCTACTCCGACGGGCAGTGGCGTATATAGCAATCAGCCCCAGCATTTT
j_call: TRBJ1-4; clone_size: many; v_call: TRBV25-1; d_call: -; cdr3_aa: CASSEEDPREKLFF; cdr3_nt: TGTGCCAGCAGTGAGGAGGACCCTCGGGAAAAACTGTTTTTT
j_call: TRBJ2-7; clone_size: few; v_call: TRBV5-1; d_call: TRBD2; cdr3_aa: CASSPQAGGSYEQYF; cdr3_nt: TGCGCCAGCAGCCCTCAAGCGGGGGGCTCCTACGAGCAGTACTTC
j_call: TRBJ2-3; clone_size: many; v_call: TRBV6-6; d_call: -; cdr3_aa: CASSPDGGTQYF; cdr3_nt: TGTGCCAGCAGTCCCGATGGGGGTACGCAGTATTTT
j_call: TRBJ2-2; clone_size: few; v_call: TRBV14; d_call: TRBD1; cdr3_aa: CASSLWTGEGNTGELFF; cdr3_nt: TGTGCCAGCAGCCTCTGGACAGGGGAAGGGAACACCGGGGAGCTGTTTTTT
j_call: TRBJ2-3; clone_size: many; v_call: TRBV25-1; d_call: TRBD2; cdr3_aa: CASSPGLAGADTQYF; cdr3_nt: TGTGCCAGCAGTCCGGGACTAGCGGGAGCCGATACGCAGTATTTT
j_call: TRBJ2-1; clone_size: many; v_call: TRBV20-1; d_call: -; cdr3_aa: CSARDSGTIDYNEQFF; cdr3_nt: TGCAGTGCTAGAGATTCCGGGACCATAGACTACAATGAGCAGTTCTTC
j_call: TRBJ1-4; clone_size: -; v_call: TRBV5-4; d_call: -; cdr3_aa: CASSLEQGDEKLFF; cdr3_nt: TGTGCCAGCAGCTTGGAACAGGGTGATGAAAAACTGTTTTTT
j_call: TRBJ1-5; clone_size: many; v_call: TRBV12-3/TRBV12-4; d_call: TRBD1; cdr3_aa: CASSSGQGGRYSNQPQHF; cdr3_nt: TGTGCCAGCAGTTCTGGACAGGGGGGTAGATATAGCAATCAGCCCCAGCATTTT
j_call: TRBJ2-3; clone_size: many; v_call: TRBV6-5; d_call: TRBD2; cdr3_aa: CASSYSGFGGSDTQYF; cdr3_nt: TGTGCCAGCAGTTACTCAGGGTTCGGGGGGTCAGATACGCAGTATTTT
j_call: TRBJ2-2; clone_size: many; v_call: TRBV24-1; d_call: TRBD2; cdr3_aa: CATSESGLAGTGELFF; cdr3_nt: TGTGCCACCAGTGAATCCGGACTAGCAGGGACCGGGGAGCTGTTTTTT
j_call: TRBJ1-4; clone_size: -; v_call: TRBV20-1; d_call: -; cdr3_aa: CSATPGHGSGSEKLFF; cdr3_nt: TGCAGTGCTACACCGGGACACGGGTCGGGTTCCGAAAAACTGTTTTTT
j_call: TRBJ2-5; clone_size: many; v_call: TRBV5-5; d_call: TRBD1; cdr3_aa: CASEPRDRVRETQYF; cdr3_nt: TGTGCCAGCGAGCCTCGGGACAGGGTCCGGGAGACCCAGTACTTC
j_call: TRBJ1-1; clone_size: many; v_call: TRBV5-5; d_call: -; cdr3_aa: CASNPRDGNTEAFF; cdr3_nt: TGTGCCAGCAACCCCAGGGACGGGAACACTGAAGCTTTCTTT
j_call: TRBJ1-6; clone_size: -; v_call: TRBV30; d_call: -; cdr3_aa: CAWRPTTGINSPLHF; cdr3_nt: TGTGCCTGGAGACCTACTACAGGAATCAATTCACCCCTCCACTTT
j_call: TRBJ1-2; clone_size: many; v_call: TRBV5-8; d_call: -; cdr3_aa: CASSLGQIYGYTF; cdr3_nt: TGTGCCAGCAGCTTGGGACAGATCTATGGCTACACCTTC
j_call: TRBJ2-1; clone_size: many; v_call: TRBV10-3; d_call: TRBD1; cdr3_aa: CAISEVPGGRYNEQFF; cdr3_nt: TGTGCCATCAGTGAGGTCCCAGGGGGCCGCTACAATGAGCAGTTCTTC
j_call: TRBJ2-2; clone_size: many; v_call: TRBV9; d_call: -; cdr3_aa: CASSTPQLQGGELFF; cdr3_nt: TGTGCCAGCAGCACACCTCAACTCCAGGGCGGGGAGCTGTTTTTT
j_call: TRBJ1-5; clone_size: -; v_call: TRBV20-1; d_call: -; cdr3_aa: CSALHFSNQPQHF; cdr3_nt: TGCAGTGCTCTTCACTTTAGCAATCAGCCCCAGCATTTT
j_call: TRBJ2-1; clone_size: many; v_call: TRBV6-5; d_call: -; cdr3_aa: CASSYFRGSSYNEQFF; cdr3_nt: TGTGCCAGCAGTTACTTTAGGGGGAGCTCCTACAATGAGCAGTTCTTC
j_call: TRBJ2-7; clone_size: few; v_call: TRBV2; d_call: TRBD2; cdr3_aa: CASSESQGRTSGRESEQYF; cdr3_nt: TGTGCCAGCAGTGAAAGTCAGGGGAGGACTAGCGGGAGGGAGAGCGAGCAGTACTTC
j_call: TRBJ1-1; clone_size: -; v_call: TRBV12-3/TRBV12-4; d_call: TRBD1; cdr3_aa: CASSLTTGADTEAFF; cdr3_nt: TGTGCCAGCAGCTTAACGACAGGGGCCGACACTGAAGCTTTCTTT
j_call: TRBJ2-1; clone_size: many; v_call: TRBV5-6; d_call: -; cdr3_aa: CASTRRLGSYNEQFF; cdr3_nt: TGTGCCAGCACTCGCAGACTAGGGTCCTACAATGAGCAGTTCTTC
j_call: TRBJ1-5; clone_size: many; v_call: TRBV20-1; d_call: TRBD1; cdr3_aa: CSAHVGQGGSNQPQHF; cdr3_nt: TGCAGTGCCCATGTGGGACAGGGAGGAAGCAATCAGCCCCAGCATTTT
j_call: TRBJ2-3; clone_size: -; v_call: TRBV6-5; d_call: TRBD2; cdr3_aa: CASSYSSASGGQTDTQYF; cdr3_nt: TGTGCCAGCAGTTACTCGAGTGCTAGCGGGGGGCAAACAGATACGCAGTATTTT
j_call: TRBJ1-5; clone_size: few; v_call: TRBV7-2; d_call: -; cdr3_aa: CASSFQVVGNQPQHF; cdr3_nt: TGTGCCAGCAGCTTTCAGGTTGTGGGTAATCAGCCCCAGCATTTT
j_call: TRBJ2-3; clone_size: many; v_call: TRBV6-2/TRBV6-3; d_call: -; cdr3_aa: CASSSPYSPSTDTQYF; cdr3_nt: TGTGCCAGCAGTTCCCCCTATTCCCCCAGCACAGATACGCAGTATTTT
j_call: TRBJ2-7; clone_size: many; v_call: TRBV6-6; d_call: -; cdr3_aa: CASSYSKGNEQYF; cdr3_nt: TGTGCCAGCAGTTACTCGAAGGGGAACGAGCAGTACTTC
j_call: TRBJ2-3; clone_size: few; v_call: TRBV20-1; d_call: TRBD2; cdr3_aa: CSARDGLVAQYF; cdr3_nt: TGCAGTGCTAGGGACGGACTAGTTGCGCAGTATTTT
j_call: TRBJ1-1; clone_size: -; v_call: TRBV4-3; d_call: TRBD1; cdr3_aa: CASSEQGGTEAFF; cdr3_nt: TGCGCCAGCAGCGAACAGGGGGGGACTGAAGCTTTCTTT
j_call: TRBJ2-3; clone_size: many; v_call: TRBV5-1; d_call: -; cdr3_aa: CASSLLGLRADTQYF; cdr3_nt: TGCGCCAGCAGCTTGTTAGGCCTAAGAGCAGATACGCAGTATTTT